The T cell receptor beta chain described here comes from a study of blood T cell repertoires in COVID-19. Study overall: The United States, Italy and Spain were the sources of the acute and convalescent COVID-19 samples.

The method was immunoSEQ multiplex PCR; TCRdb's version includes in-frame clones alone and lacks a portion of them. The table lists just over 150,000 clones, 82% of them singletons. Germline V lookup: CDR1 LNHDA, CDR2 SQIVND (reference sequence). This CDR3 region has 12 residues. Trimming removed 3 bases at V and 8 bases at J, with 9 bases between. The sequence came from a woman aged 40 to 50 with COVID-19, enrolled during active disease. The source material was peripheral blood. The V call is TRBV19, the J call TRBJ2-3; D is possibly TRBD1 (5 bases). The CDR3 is CASSIDQGTQYF. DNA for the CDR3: TGTGCCAGTAGTATCGATCAGGGTACGCAGTATTTT.